This TCR beta chain was observed in a study of technical replicates of blood from a few donors. The CDR3 totals 13 residues. V was cut by 0 bases and J by 4 bases, with 5 bases left in between. CDR1 and CDR2 from the germline V gene are SGHRS and YFSETQ. Using immunoSEQ multiplex PCR, the repertoire was profiled, and TCRdb retains in-frame clones only, with some absent. Of tens of thousands of clones in the sample, 96% are singletons; the top ten hold roughly 0.21%. What was sequenced was T cells isolated from PBMCs. This clonotype was obtained from a human donor in good health. V gene TRBV5-1 combines with J gene TRBJ1-3; D is ambiguous. The CDR3 DNA reads TGCGCCAGCAGCTTGGTGAGCGGAAACACCATATATTTT. Translation gives CASSLVSGNTIYF.